The 31 T cell receptor beta chains reported below all come from one sample, sequenced in a study of blood T cell repertoires in COVID-19. Measured with immunoSEQ multiplex PCR; TCRdb has only the in-frame clones, and not every one. Among approximately 150,000 clones listed, 75% to 90% were seen once. The specimen sequenced was peripheral blood. Receptors were obtained from a man in his fifties with active or convalescent COVID-19.

V and J are TRBV18 and TRBJ1-4, with 7 bases identical to TRBD1. From germline, CDR1 is KGHSH and CDR2 LQKENI. J was trimmed by 12 bases and V by 4 bases; bases with no gene match: 14. The CDR3 consists of 15 residues. The CDR3 region is CASSLRQGNYAELFF. CDR3 sequence (DNA): TGTGCCAGCTCACTACGACAGGGCAACTACGCGGAACTGTTTTTT.

The chain couples TRBV28 to TRBJ1-1; no clear D. Germline CDR1 MDHEN, CDR2 SYDVKM. The CDR3 sequence is 15 residues long. Trimming left V 3 bases short and J 0 bases short, with 11 bases between. CDR3: CASSFSGTMNTEAFF. The CDR3 coding sequence is TGTGCCAGCAGTTTCAGCGGAACTATGAACACTGAAGCTTTCTTT.

The rearrangement joins TRBV6-4 to TRBJ2-1, with 11 bases that match TRBD1. Germline-derived CDR1 and CDR2 are MRHNA and SNTAGT. The junction had 11 bases not matched to a gene; V was cut back by 4 bases and J by 9 bases. The CDR3 totals 16 residues. The CDR3 loop is CASSVTGTGGIGEQFF. CDR3 nucleotides: TGTGCCAGCAGTGTAACCGGGACAGGGGGAATTGGTGAGCAGTTCTTC.

The chain employs TRBV27 and TRBJ1-6, with 9 positions matching TRBD1. V lost 2 bases to trimming and J lost 10 bases; unmatched junction nucleotides: 6. CDR1 and CDR2 from the germline V gene are MNHEY and SMNVEV (reference sequence). CDR3 length: 15 residues. CDR3: CASSLLAQGASPLHF. As DNA, the CDR3 is TGTGCCAGCAGTTTACTTGCACAGGGGGCGTCACCCCTCCACTTT.

The chain joins TRBV7-6 to TRBJ1-2; 8 nucleotides line up with TRBD1. Germline V lookup: CDR1 SGHVS, CDR2 FNYEAQ. The CDR3 totals 15 residues. The junction had 11 bases not matched to a gene; V was cut back by 4 bases and J by 7 bases. CDR3 in amino acids: CASSSGLDRVGGYTF. The CDR3, as DNA: TGTGCCAGCAGCTCCGGGCTGGACAGGGTCGGTGGCTACACCTTC.

The rearrangement uses TRBV28 and TRBJ2-5; 8 nucleotides align to TRBD1. Losses at the gene ends were 6 bases for V and 5 bases for J; bases not matched to a gene: 5. Germline CDR1 reads MDHEN; CDR2 reads SYDVKM. This CDR3 has 13 residues. The DNA for the CDR3 is TGTGCCAGCAGACAGACAGGGGCTGAGACCCAGTACTTC. It encodes CASRQTGAETQYF.

This clone has just a few counts. CDR3 DNA sequence: TGTGCCAGCAGCCCCGGAAGGGGACAGGGGGCTGGCGGGGAGCTGTTTTTT. Protein: CASSPGRGQGAGGELFF. V usage is TRBV7-7 and J usage is TRBJ2-2, with 12 bases aligning to TRBD1. This CDR3 has 17 residues. CDR1 is SSHAT, CDR2 FNYEAQ, per germline (reference sequence). The V and J ends lost 5 bases and 7 bases, in that order; junction bases with no gene match: 11.

The genes are TRBV28 and TRBJ1-4; TRBD1 matches at 10 bases. Germline loops: CDR1 MDHEN, CDR2 SYDVKM. Trimming at V came to 5 bases and at J to 8 bases, leaving 8 bases not matched to a gene. The CDR3 length is 15 residues. This CDR3 is CASSLDRGRREKLFF. The CDR3 DNA reads as TGTGCCAGCAGTCTCGACAGGGGGCGTCGGGAAAAACTGTTTTTT.

This chain uses TRBV19 with TRBJ2-7, with D perhaps TRBD2 (5 bases). With 2 bases removed from V and 0 bases from J, the gap between germline ends came to 11 bases. Germline assignment: CDR1 LNHDA and CDR2 SQIVND (reference sequence). The CDR3 contains 15 residues. CDR3 protein: CASSISGALSYEQYF. As DNA, the CDR3 is TGTGCCAGTAGTATAAGCGGAGCCCTCTCCTACGAGCAGTACTTC.

About this clone: One end of the junction is discordant with germline, which a read error may explain. V gene TRBV11-3 combines with J gene TRBJ2-7; weak D call: TRBD2 (5 bases). The CDR3 totals 10 residues. Per germline, CDR1 SGHNT and CDR2 YENEEA. The CDR3 region has the DNA TGTGCCAGCGGCGAATGTAGCGCCTTCTTC. Its protein is CASGECSAFF.

This chain connects TRBV7-2 to TRBJ1-1; 8 positions match TRBD1. Per germline, CDR1 SGHTA and CDR2 FQGNSA. The V gene end was trimmed by 3 bases and the J gene end by 6 bases; junction bases not matched to a gene: 9. The CDR3 contains 15 residues. Here the CDR3 DNA reads TGTGCCAGCAGCTTCCGTAACAGGGGGGGCCCTGAAGCTTTCTTT. It codes for CASSFRNRGGPEAFF.

The chain joins TRBV6-5 to TRBJ2-2; tentatively, D is TRBD2 (5 bases). This CDR3 has 15 amino acids. Deletions cut 7 bases from V and 5 bases from J, with 17 bases between. Germline V gene lookup returns CDR1 MNHEY and CDR2 SVGAGI. The CDR3 DNA reads TGTGCCAGCACCCGACTACCCGGTGGGACCGGGGAGCTGTTTTTT. It codes for CASTRLPGGTGELFF.

This chain links TRBV19 with TRBJ2-7; D not certain. This CDR3 spans 13 amino acids. V lost 1 base and J lost 3, with 7 bases in between. Germline V gives CDR1 LNHDA, CDR2 SQIVND (reference sequence). The CDR3 spells CASSIAGDYEQYF. For the CDR3, the DNA is TGTGCCAGTAGTATAGCGGGTGACTACGAGCAGTACTTC.

V and J are TRBV10-3 and TRBJ2-2; maybe TRBD1 (6 bases). V dropped 6 bases and J dropped 2 bases, with 13 bases sitting between them. CDR1 is ENHRY and CDR2 is SYGVKD in the germline V gene. This CDR3 region has 15 residues. CDR3: CAIRNRERNTGELFF. The CDR3 DNA reads TGTGCCATCAGAAACAGGGAAAGAAACACCGGGGAGCTGTTTTTT.

V is TRBV30 and J is TRBJ1-4, with 7 bases fitting TRBD1. V lost 0 bases to trimming and J lost 3 bases; unmatched junction nucleotides: 10. This CDR3 is 17 amino acids long. CDR1 GTSNPN and CDR2 SVGIG come from the germline V gene (reference sequence). The CDR3 DNA sequence: TGTGCCTGGAGTGTGATCAGGGGGTATACGGCTAATGAAAAACTGTTTTTT. As protein: CAWSVIRGYTANEKLFF.

The V and J genes are TRBV10-3 and TRBJ1-3; D not resolved. Deletions cut 2 bases from V and 4 bases from J, with 12 bases between. Germline CDR1 ENHRY, CDR2 SYGVKD. This CDR3 comprises 15 residues. CDR3 in DNA: TGTGCCATCAGTGAGGGGTGGAACAGAGGAAACACCATATATTTT. Its translation: CAISEGWNRGNTIYF.

This sequence joins TRBV11-2 and TRBJ2-5, with 7 bases fitting TRBD1. Germline V gene data show CDR1 as SGHAT and CDR2 as FQNNGV. The CDR3 consists of 17 residues. Trimming took 0 bases from V and 2 from J; bases not matched to a gene: 9. DNA for the CDR3: TGTGCCAGCAGCTTAGACCCAGCCCAGGGGGTACAAGAGACCCAGTACTTC. Protein product: CASSLDPAQGVQETQYF.

The chain employs TRBV19 and TRBJ1-5; D remains unclear. CDR3 length: 16 amino acids. Germline values: CDR1 LNHDA, CDR2 SQIVND (reference sequence). The ends were cut back, 1 base at V and 0 bases at J, with 10 bases in the middle. The DNA of the CDR3 is TGTGCCAGTAGTATAGGAGGCAGATATAGCAATCAGCCCCAGCATTTT. Its translation: CASSIGGRYSNQPQHF.

The gene calls are TRBV4-1 and TRBJ2-3; 7 positions match TRBD1. Germline V gives CDR1 MGHRA, CDR2 YSYEKL. J lost 5 bases, V lost 5 bases, and 7 bases had no gene match. This CDR3 is built from 14 residues. The CDR3 is CASSRQTGVDTQYF. The CDR3 DNA is TGCGCCAGCAGCAGACAAACAGGGGTAGATACGCAGTATTTT.

A single count supports this clone. V gene TRBV3-1 (or the pseudogene TRBV3-2) combines with J gene TRBJ1-1; possible D gene TRBD1, 5 bases. Germline CDR1 is LGHDT and CDR2 is YNNKEL (reference sequence). Deletions cut 2 bases from V and 2 bases from J, with 12 bases between. This CDR3 has 15 amino acids. CDR3 DNA: TGTGCCAGCAGCCAAACAGGCGGGGGTAACACTGAAGCTTTCTTT. Translation: CASSQTGGGNTEAFF.

The genes are TRBV28 and TRBJ2-6; no definite D call. Germline V gives CDR1 MDHEN, CDR2 SYDVKM. This CDR3 comprises 17 residues. V dropped 2 bases and J dropped 0 bases, with 11 bases sitting between them. CDR3 in DNA: TGTGCCAGCAGTTTAGGAGCAGTCAGCTCTGGGGCCAACGTCCTGACTTTC. The encoded protein is CASSLGAVSSGANVLTF. The variable domain in full, with the rest retrieved from reference TRBV28 and TRBJ2-6, is DVKVTQSSRYLVKRTGEKVFLECVQDMDHENMFWYRQDPGLGLRLIYFSYDVKMKEKGDIPEGYSVSREKKERFSLILESASTNQTSMYLCASSLGAVSSGANVLTFGAGSRLTVL.

J is TRBJ1-6 and V is TRBV3-1 (or the pseudogene TRBV3-2), with D unclear. The V end was cut by 1 base, the J end by 10 bases, with 17 bases between. The CDR3 spans 16 residues. From germline, CDR1 is LGHDT and CDR2 YNNKEL (reference sequence). CDR3 sequence (DNA): TGTGCCAGCAGCCAAGGGGTGGGCTCTGGCCCATCACCCCTCCACTTT. Translating gives CASSQGVGSGPSPLHF.

There are a few counts of this clone. The V and J genes are TRBV19 and TRBJ1-5; 10 bases line up with TRBD1. Germline V gives CDR1 LNHDA, CDR2 SQIVND (reference sequence). This CDR3 is built from 18 residues. With V trimmed by 2 bases and J by 4 bases, 11 bases remained unmatched. CDR3 protein: CASSISSWGQGSNQPQHF. The CDR3 DNA reads as TGTGCCAGTAGTATATCAAGTTGGGGACAGGGGTCTAATCAGCCCCAGCATTTT. Filled out from reference TRBV19 and TRBJ1-5, the complete variable domain reads DGGITQSPKYLFRKEGQNVTLSCEQNLNHDAMYWYRQDPGQGLRLIYYSQIVNDFQKGDIAEGYSVSREKKESFPLTVTSAQKNPTAFYLCASSISSWGQGSNQPQHFGDGTRLSIL.

The gene calls are TRBV28 and TRBJ1-5; D might be TRBD1 (5 bases). Germline V lookup: CDR1 MDHEN, CDR2 SYDVKM. The CDR3 runs 16 residues. Trimming stripped 6 bases from V and 0 bases from J, with 15 bases between. The CDR3 spells CASSRHTGRSNQPQHF. CDR3 in DNA: TGTGCCAGCAGCCGTCACACAGGTCGTAGCAATCAGCCCCAGCATTTT.

The chain joins TRBV7-8 to TRBJ2-7, with 14 bases matching TRBD2. The CDR3 covers 17 residues. V gave up 5 bases and J gave up 3 bases; unmatched junction bases: 9. In germline, CDR1 is SGHVS, CDR2 FQNEAQ. The CDR3 region has the DNA TGTGCCAGCAGCAAACCCGGGACTAGCGGGAGTGTCTACGAGCAGTACTTC. Translation: CASSKPGTSGSVYEQYF.

The chain employs TRBV19 and TRBJ2-5, with 11 bases lining up with TRBD2. Germline trimming cut 1 base from V and 3 bases from J; bases unmatched to any gene: 10. The germline V gene encodes CDR1 LNHDA and CDR2 SQIVND (reference sequence). This CDR3 is 18 amino acids long. The CDR3 DNA is TGTGCCAGTAGTATAGGGGTACGGCTAGCGGGAGGTAAAGAGACCCAGTACTTC. Translation gives CASSIGVRLAGGKETQYF.

The chain has TRBV5-5 and TRBJ2-2; a possible D gene is TRBD1 (7 bases). Per the germline V gene, CDR1 is SGHKS and CDR2 is YYEKEE (reference sequence). The ends were cut back, 3 bases at V and 5 bases at J, with 23 bases in the middle. The CDR3 has 18 amino acids. The CDR3 is CASSSASSGPGGTGELFF. The CDR3 DNA follows: TGTGCCAGCAGCTCGGCAAGCTCCGGGCCAGGGGGGACCGGGGAGCTGTTTTTT.

This clone was detected only a few times. The genes are TRBV10-3 and TRBJ1-4, with 8 bases lining up with TRBD1. CDR1 and CDR2 from the germline V gene are ENHRY and SYGVKD. With V trimmed by 4 bases and J by 4 bases, 5 bases remained unmatched. There are 15 residues in the CDR3. The CDR3 region has the DNA TGTGCCATCAGTGGATCAGGGGGCCTTAATGAAAAACTGTTTTTT. This translates into CAISGSGGLNEKLFF.

The V and J genes are TRBV28 and TRBJ2-5; 14 bases fit TRBD2. CDR1 and CDR2 (germline): MDHEN, SYDVKM. The CDR3 is 16 amino acids. The V segment lost 4 bases and the J segment 1 base; nucleotides outside the gene matches: 2. The CDR3 loop is CASSWGLAGVQETQYF. The CDR3 nucleotides read TGTGCCAGCAGTTGGGGACTAGCGGGAGTCCAAGAGACCCAGTACTTC.

This clone was observed a few times. The J gene is TRBJ1-5, the V gene TRBV7-2; no firm D call. Per germline, CDR1 SGHTA and CDR2 FQGNSA. This CDR3 is built from 12 residues. Trimming took off 2 bases at V and 7 bases at J, with 6 bases between the two ends. The CDR3 bases are TGTGCCAGCAGCTTACCCCCGCAGCCCCAGCATTTT. Protein product: CASSLPPQPQHF. Combining the CDR3 with reference TRBV7-2 and TRBJ1-5 gives the whole variable domain GAGVSQSPSNKVTEKGKDVELRCDPISGHTALYWYRQSLGQGLEFLIYFQGNSAPDKSGLPSDRFSAERTGGSVSTLTIQRTQQEDSAVYLCASSLPPQPQHFGDGTRLSIL.

The chain combines TRBV28 with TRBJ1-2, with 7 positions matching TRBD1. The ends lost 7 bases at V and 3 bases at J; junction bases unmatched: 11. The CDR3 loop spans 15 amino acids. The V gene's germline CDR1 is MDHEN and CDR2 SYDVKM. The CDR3 DNA reads as TGTGCCAGCAACACCCCAACAGGGGTCCACTATGGCTACACCTTC. It specifies CASNTPTGVHYGYTF.